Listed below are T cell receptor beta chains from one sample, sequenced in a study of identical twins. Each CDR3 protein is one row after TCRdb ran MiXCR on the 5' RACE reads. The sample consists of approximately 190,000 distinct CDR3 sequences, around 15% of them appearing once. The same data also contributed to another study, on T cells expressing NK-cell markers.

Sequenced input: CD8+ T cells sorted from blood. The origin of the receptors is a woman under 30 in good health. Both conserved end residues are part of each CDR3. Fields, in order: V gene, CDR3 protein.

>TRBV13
CASSSRTSGGETQYF
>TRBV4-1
CASSQERIADNEQFF
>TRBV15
CATSRVTSGKETQYF
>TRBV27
CASSSLGGPNTGELFF
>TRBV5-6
CASSLRTSGTDTQYF
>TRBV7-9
CASSGETGTNYEQYF
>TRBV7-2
CASSFTSGGAPEQFF
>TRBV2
CASGGRGFEQYF
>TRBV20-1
CSARDLVAGALASYNEQFF
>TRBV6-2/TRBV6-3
CASSYGRSGEQYF
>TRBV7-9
CASSSAEQGSAHEQYF
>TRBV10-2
CASSDSPSGYEQYF
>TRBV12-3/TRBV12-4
CASSLAGANYNEQFF
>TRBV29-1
CSVPGQRGSNEQFF
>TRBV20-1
CSARGFPDSYNEQFF
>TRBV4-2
CASGFAGTGELFF
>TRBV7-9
CARRGRPQETQYF
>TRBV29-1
CSAEGIAGATDTQYF
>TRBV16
CASGAGIYTEAFF
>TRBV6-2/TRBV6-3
CASSNAREGGNEQFF
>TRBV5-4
CASRQGQGAMNEAFF
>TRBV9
CASSADRGPNSPLHF
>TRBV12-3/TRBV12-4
CASSPTAYEQYF
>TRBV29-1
CSVAGYSGTDYNEQFF
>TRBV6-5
CASRSNTEAFF
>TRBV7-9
CASSSSTGATGELFF
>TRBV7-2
CASSPLGASYNEQFF
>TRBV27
CASSFLGGQETQYF
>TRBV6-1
CASSSEPTADTQYF
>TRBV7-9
CASSLFRVDEQYF
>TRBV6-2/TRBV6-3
CASKGLAVGGELFF
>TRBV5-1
CASSEPGQGGWDTEAFF
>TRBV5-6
CASSLPRGDTQYF
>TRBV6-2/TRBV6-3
CASSFPGRETQYF
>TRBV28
CASSIKVRSNQPQHF
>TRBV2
CASRILNTEAFF
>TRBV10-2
CASAPGTGGNQPQHF